The 27 T cell receptor beta chains below all came from one sample that was sequenced in a study of CD8+CD57+ T cells in acquired aplastic anemia. CDR3 and TCR beta VDJ profiling relied on a genomic DNA template. MiXCR was run by TCRdb on the reads, yielding one entry per CDR3 protein. The sample has around 230,000 distinct CDR3 sequences; roughly 55% are singletons. Sequencing used sorted CD4+, CD8+, or CD8+CD57+ T cells (not recorded which) from PBMCs. These receptors were obtained from a human donor in good health.

V and J are TRBV15 and TRBJ2-7; D may be TRBD1 or TRBD2 (9 bases each). The germline V and J ends were trimmed by 3 bases and 4 bases, with 16 bases remaining between them. There are 15 residues in the CDR3. Germline V gene data show CDR1 as LNHNV and CDR2 as YYDKDF (reference sequence). This chain's CDR3 is CATSSLAGQGYEQYF. The CDR3 DNA follows: TGTGCCACCAGCAGCCTAGCGGGACAGGGATACGAGCAGTACTTC.

The chain joins TRBV20-1 to TRBJ2-1, with 9 bases matching TRBD2. Germline V gene sequence: CDR1 DFQATT, CDR2 SNEGSKA (reference sequence). Trimming cost V 0 bases and J 5 bases; bases outside gene matches: 8. The CDR3 runs 16 residues. The CDR3 DNA is TGCAGTGCTAGAGATCGGCTAGCGGGGCTAGACAATGAGCAGTTCTTC. Amino acids: CSARDRLAGLDNEQFF.

This clonotype showed up many times. This chain joins TRBV7-8 and TRBJ2-1, with D maybe TRBD2 (5 bases). The germline V gene encodes CDR1 SGHVS and CDR2 FQNEAQ. This CDR3 is built from 16 residues. Trimming took off 4 bases at V and 2 bases at J, with 15 bases between the two ends. The CDR3 coding sequence is TGTGCCAGCAGCTCGGTCGGTAGCGCGACCTACAATGAGCAGTTCTTC. Translation gives CASSSVGSATYNEQFF.

The chain uses TRBV9 and TRBJ2-7; D is uncertain. The CDR3 runs to 15 residues. V dropped 4 bases and J dropped 0 bases, with 14 bases sitting between them. Germline CDR1 is SGDLS and CDR2 is YYNGEE. DNA of the CDR3: TGTGCCAGCAGCCTCAAAGGGTTGAACTCCTACGAGCAGTACTTC. It yields the protein CASSLKGLNSYEQYF.

J is TRBJ1-2 and V is TRBV28, with unresolved D. The CDR3 has 14 amino acids. From germline, CDR1 is MDHEN and CDR2 SYDVKM. Trimming removed 1 base at V and 6 bases at J, with 12 bases between. As DNA, the CDR3 is TGTGCCAGCAGTTTATCACCGTGGCAAAATGGCTACACCTTC. This codes for CASSLSPWQNGYTF.

The table lists this clonotype with a count of one. The gene calls are TRBV19 and TRBJ2-1; 7 bases fit TRBD2. Germline CDR1 is LNHDA and CDR2 is SQIVND (reference sequence). The CDR3 is 14 amino acids. The junction had 7 bases not matched to a gene; V was cut back by 7 bases and J by 4 bases. The CDR3 nucleotides read TGTGCCAGTACTGCAGGACTAGATTACAATGAGCAGTTCTTC. As protein: CASTAGLDYNEQFF.

The chain is built from TRBV7-2 and TRBJ2-7; D possibly corresponds to TRBD1 (6 bases). The germline gives CDR1 SGHTA, CDR2 FQGNSA. Trimming removed 3 bases at V and 3 bases at J, with 15 bases between. The CDR3 has 15 amino acids. Here the CDR3 reads CASSFGQMDDYEQYF. The CDR3 coding sequence is TGTGCCAGCAGCTTCGGACAGATGGACGACTACGAGCAGTACTTC.

The chain joins TRBV7-2 to TRBJ1-2; D unresolved. CDR1 and CDR2 (germline): SGHTA, FQGNSA. The CDR3 extends over 13 amino acids. Trimming pared 1 base from V and 4 bases from J, leaving 7 bases between. CDR3: CASSLEVGYGYTF. The DNA for the CDR3 is TGTGCCAGCAGCTTAGAAGTGGGCTATGGCTACACCTTC.

This clonotype showed up just a few times. This chain connects TRBV7-8 to TRBJ1-6; the D gene is possibly TRBD1 (6 bases). The CDR3 spans 14 residues. Trimming cost V 3 bases and J 8 bases, with 11 bases left between them. Germline-derived CDR1 and CDR2 are SGHVS and FQNEAQ. The CDR3 reads CASSFRTADSPLHF. The CDR3, as DNA: TGTGCCAGCAGCTTCCGGACAGCGGATTCACCCCTCCACTTT.

As to this clonotype: A read error is likely, as this CDR3 ends without the conserved phenylalanine or tryptophan. The limits of the CDR3 on the DNA are not certain, so only TCRdb's listed CDR3 is given. V usage is TRBV7-4 and J usage is TRBJ2-2; TRBD2, the D gene given by the table, was not confirmed from the DNA. The germline CDR1 and CDR2 sequences are SGHVT and SQSDAQ. From its first to its last residue, the CDR3 has 10 amino acids. The CDR3 loop reads CASRQKYGLA.

This chain connects TRBV11-1 to TRBJ1-5; no reliable D call. This CDR3 spans 14 amino acids. V lost 4 bases and J 4 bases, leaving 11 bases between the germline ends. Looked up from germline, CDR1 is SGHAT and CDR2 is FQDESV (reference sequence). CDR3 loop: CASSSSPNNQPQHF. The CDR3 region has the DNA TGTGCCAGCAGCTCCTCCCCTAATAATCAGCCCCAGCATTTT.

The chain has TRBV7-2 and TRBJ1-1; D perhaps matches TRBD1 (5 bases). CDR3 length: 13 residues. V gave up 0 bases and J gave up 6 bases, with 8 bases separating them. Germline CDR1 and CDR2: SGHTA and FQGNSA. CDR3 coding DNA: TGTGCCAGCAGCTTAGCGGTACAGGCTGAAGCTTTCTTT. Protein product: CASSLAVQAEAFF.

The V and J genes are TRBV2 and TRBJ1-2; D is undetermined. CDR1 is SNHLY, CDR2 FYNNEI, per germline. The CDR3 is 13 amino acids. Trimming stripped 3 bases from V and 6 bases from J, with 11 bases between. CDR3 nucleotide sequence: TGTGCCAGCAGTGACTGTGAACACGATGGCTACACCTTC. This translates into CASSDCEHDGYTF.

This clonotype was counted at least ten times. V gene TRBV4-1 combines with J gene TRBJ2-1; the D is unclear. V lost 0 bases and J lost 8, with 5 bases in between. CDR1 is MGHRA, CDR2 YSYEKL, per germline. This CDR3 comprises 12 residues. CDR3 sequence reads: CASSQDGDEQFF. The CDR3 nucleotides read TGCGCCAGCAGCCAAGATGGGGATGAGCAGTTCTTC.

Ten or more counts support this clonotype. This chain's CDR3 is CASSLDPGLAGVADTQYF. In nucleotides, the CDR3 is TGTGCCAGCAGCTTAGATCCCGGACTAGCGGGTGTGGCAGATACGCAGTATTTT. V usage is TRBV7-2 and J usage is TRBJ2-3; TRBD2 matches at 11 bases. Germline lookup yields CDR1 SGHTA and CDR2 FQGNSA. The junction had 10 bases not matched to a gene; V was cut back by 1 base and J by 4 bases. The CDR3 loop spans 18 amino acids.

Turning to this clonotype: Just one base apart from a much larger clone, this may be a read error. Here the CDR3 omits its conserved ending phenylalanine or tryptophan, so a read error is the likely source. The genes are TRBV2 and TRBJ2-2, with D uncertain. This CDR3 contains 11 residues. Per the germline V gene, CDR1 is SNHLY and CDR2 is FYNNEI. V was shortened by 7 bases and J by 9 bases, with 9 bases between the two germline ends. The CDR3 loop is CASIMSRELFL. CDR3 nucleotide sequence: TGTGCCAGCATTATGAGCCGGGAGCTGTTTCTT.

On this clonotype: A much larger clone sits a single nucleotide away, making a read error possible. The chain couples TRBV6-1 to TRBJ1-1; 7 bases map to TRBD1. The CDR3 covers 16 residues. Germline CDR1 and CDR2: MNHNS and SASEGT. The DNA of the CDR3 is TGTGCCAGCAGTGCCCGACAGGGCCTTATCAACACTGAAGTTTTCTTT. Protein sequence: CASSARQGLINTEVFF.

V gene TRBV6-1 combines with J gene TRBJ2-3, with D hard to call. The CDR3 covers 12 residues. Germline values: CDR1 MNHNS, CDR2 SASEGT. V gave up 5 bases and J gave up 2 bases, with 5 bases separating them. CDR3 in DNA: TGTGCCAGCAGTCCGGACACAGATACGCAGTATTTT. Translation gives CASSPDTDTQYF.

This CDR3 is CASSLGPLAGTDTQYF. The CDR3 nucleotides are TGTGCCAGCAGCTTAGGCCCTCTAGCGGGCACAGATACGCAGTATTTT. This chain uses TRBV7-3 with TRBJ2-3; 7 nucleotides line up with TRBD2. CDR1 is SGHTA, CDR2 FQGTGA, per germline. This CDR3 contains 16 residues. The V and J ends lost 2 bases and 1 base, in that order; junction bases with no gene match: 6.

This rearrangement joins TRBV9 to TRBJ2-1; no reliable D call. Trimming cost V 0 bases and J 9 bases, with 13 bases left between them. Germline V gives CDR1 SGDLS, CDR2 YYNGEE. The CDR3 has 14 residues. DNA for the CDR3: TGTGCCAGCAGCGTAGGTTCAGCGTTGGCTGAGCAGTTCTTC. Protein sequence: CASSVGSALAEQFF.

The chain employs TRBV24-1 and TRBJ2-3; 10 bases are shared with TRBD2. This CDR3 is 16 amino acids long. With V trimmed by 5 bases and J by 2 bases, 6 bases remained unmatched. The germline gives CDR1 KGHDR, CDR2 SFDVKD. CDR3 DNA: TGTGCCACCAGTGGGCTAGCGGGGGAGATCACAGATACGCAGTATTTT. Translated: CATSGLAGEITDTQYF.

The chain recombines TRBV19 with TRBJ1-2; 9 bases fit TRBD1. Germline CDR1 is LNHDA and CDR2 is SQIVND (reference sequence). V lost 4 bases to trimming and J lost 7 bases; unmatched junction nucleotides: 4. CDR3 length: 13 amino acids. CDR3 loop: CASSTSTGGGYTF. The CDR3 bases are TGTGCCAGTAGTACGTCGACAGGGGGTGGCTACACCTTC.

Worth noting for this clonotype: The junction shows a germline mismatch at one end, possibly a read error. The chain links TRBV6-5 to TRBJ2-3; no clear D gene. This CDR3 contains 15 residues. The germline V gene has CDR1 MNHEY and CDR2 SVGAGI. CDR3 in DNA: TGTGCCATCAGTGAGTCTGAGGAGCCCACAGATACGCAGTATTTT. The encoded protein is CAISESEEPTDTQYF.

The chain uses TRBV20-1 and TRBJ2-2; no firm D call. Germline CDR1 and CDR2: DFQATT and SNEGSKA (reference sequence). The CDR3 covers 12 residues. Trimming took off 5 bases at V and 2 bases at J, with 6 bases between the two ends. CDR3 in DNA: TGCAGTGCTGGGGATAACACCGGGGAGCTGTTTTTT. It specifies CSAGDNTGELFF.

This clonotype was recorded only once. This chain joins TRBV10-3 and TRBJ2-7, with 10 bases that match TRBD2. The trim removed 3 bases at V and 2 bases at J, leaving 13 bases unmatched. The CDR3 is 18 amino acids. The V gene's germline CDR1 is ENHRY and CDR2 SYGVKD. The CDR3 sequence is CAISEKASGRGSAYEQYF. For the CDR3, the DNA is TGTGCCATCAGTGAAAAGGCTAGCGGGAGAGGCAGCGCCTACGAGCAGTACTTC.

This clonotype was picked up many times. The genes are TRBV20-1 and TRBJ2-7; D unresolved. Germline lookup yields CDR1 DFQATT and CDR2 SNEGSKA (reference sequence). Trimming shortened V by 0 bases and J by 6 bases, and 9 bases separated the two germline ends. The CDR3 has 12 residues. The CDR3 DNA reads TGCAGTGCTAGAGAGAACGAGGCCGAGCAGTACTTC. Encoded protein: CSARENEAEQYF.

Concerning this clonotype itself: The junction and the germline gene differ at one end; a read error may be behind it. The chain has TRBV7-7 and TRBJ2-1, with no clear D. CDR3 length equals 15 residues. Germline CDR1 SSHAT, CDR2 FNYEAQ (reference sequence). CDR3 sequence: CASRLGQVDYNEQFF. Here the CDR3 DNA reads TGTGCTAGCAGATTAGGGCAGGTCGACTACAATGAGCAGTTCTTC.